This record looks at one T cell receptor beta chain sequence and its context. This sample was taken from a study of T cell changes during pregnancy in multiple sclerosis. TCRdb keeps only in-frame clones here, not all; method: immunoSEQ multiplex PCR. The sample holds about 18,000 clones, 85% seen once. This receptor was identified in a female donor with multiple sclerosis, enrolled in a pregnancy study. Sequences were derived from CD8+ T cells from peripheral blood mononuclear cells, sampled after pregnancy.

As DNA, the CDR3 is TGTGCCAGCAACTCCCTAGCGGGAGGGCCATTCGATGAGCAGTTCTTC. The encoded protein is CASNSLAGGPFDEQFF. This sequence joins TRBV7-8 and TRBJ2-1, with 12 bases identical to TRBD2. CDR1 and CDR2 from the germline V gene are SGHVS and FQNEAQ. This CDR3 region has 16 residues. J gave up 8 bases and V 7 bases, and 12 bases lay outside the gene matches.